These 24 T cell receptor beta chains were sequenced from one sample in a study of T-cell memory formation after mild COVID-19. TCRdb recomputed calls from the 5' RACE reads with MiXCR, one row per CDR3 protein. The repertoire has tens of thousands of distinct CDR3 sequences, less than 8% of them found once; the top ten carry 13% to 15%. Sequenced: PBMCs or a T cell subset sorted from them (not recorded which). The receptors derive from an adult woman who had mild COVID-19 (a few samples of this study predate the infection). Cell type and time point are not known.

This clonotype was found a few times. The CDR3: CASSLLATNTGELFF. CDR3 bases: TGTGCCAGCAGCTTACTAGCAACGAACACCGGGGAGCTGTTTTTT. The rearrangement links TRBV7-2 to TRBJ2-2; possibly TRBD2 for D (5 bases). The CDR3 runs 15 residues. Between the trimmed V and J ends, which lost 2 bases and 0 bases, there was a span of 7 bases. CDR1 is SGHTA and CDR2 is FQGNSA in the germline V gene.

This clonotype has a count of ten or more. The chain carries TRBV11-2 and TRBJ2-5; D perhaps matches TRBD1 (5 bases). Germline-derived CDR1 and CDR2 are SGHAT and FQNNGV. The CDR3 sequence is 16 residues long. Trimming pared 0 bases from V and 5 bases from J, leaving 16 bases between. CDR3 residues: CASSLDLQGRRETQYF. CDR3 in DNA: TGTGCCAGCAGCTTAGATCTGCAGGGAAGGCGTGAGACCCAGTACTTC.

This clonotype was observed at least ten times. V gene TRBV9 combines with J gene TRBJ2-7; no reliable D call. V lost 0 bases and J 6 bases, leaving 13 bases between the germline ends. This CDR3 spans 14 amino acids. Germline V lookup: CDR1 SGDLS, CDR2 YYNGEE. CDR3 nucleotides: TGTGCCAGCAGCGTAGACGCCACCCTCGGCGAGCAGTACTTC. Translation gives CASSVDATLGEQYF.

This clonotype was detected ten times or more. This chain joins TRBV20-1 and TRBJ1-5; D remains unclear. Trimming stripped 0 bases from V and 7 bases from J, with 10 bases between. Per germline, CDR1 DFQATT and CDR2 SNEGSKA (reference sequence). This CDR3 comprises 13 residues. The CDR3, as DNA: TGCAGTGCTAGAGATGGGCCGGGACAGCCCCAGCATTTT. Its translation: CSARDGPGQPQHF.

This chain connects TRBV6-2 or TRBV6-3 to TRBJ2-5; D uncertain. Germline loops: CDR1 MNHEY, CDR2 SVGEGT. This CDR3 contains 14 residues. V was shortened by 7 bases and J by 4 bases, with 16 bases between the two germline ends. The CDR3 is CASNLGLVRETQYF. The CDR3 DNA sequence: TGTGCCAGCAACCTGGGTTTGGTAAGAGAGACCCAGTACTTC.

This clonotype was seen ten or more times. The chain joins TRBV2 to TRBJ2-5, with D possibly matching TRBD2 (6 bases). Germline assignment: CDR1 SNHLY and CDR2 FYNNEI. V was trimmed by 5 bases and J by 5 bases, leaving 15 bases between them. The CDR3 is made up of 14 amino acids. In nucleotides, the CDR3 is TGTGCCAGCAGTACAGGAGGGTCGTGGGAGACCCAGTACTTC. Translating it yields CASSTGGSWETQYF.

This clonotype has ten or more counts. J is TRBJ2-5 and V is TRBV7-2; 9 bases line up with TRBD2. V trimming: 5 bases; J trimming: 5 bases; junction bases outside the gene matches: 9. Per the germline V gene, CDR1 is SGHTA and CDR2 is FQGNSA. This CDR3 has 15 amino acids. CDR3 DNA sequence: TGTGCCAGCAGCCGAAGCGGGGGGACCGGGGAGACCCAGTACTTC. It yields the protein CASSRSGGTGETQYF.

This clonotype was observed at least ten times. The chain joins TRBV12-5 to TRBJ2-1; 7 bases are shared with TRBD1. The junction had 10 bases not matched to a gene; V was cut back by 3 bases and J by 5 bases. The CDR3 contains 16 residues. Germline CDR1 and CDR2: LGHNT and FRNRAP. Here the CDR3 reads CASGFYRGSWDNEQFF. CDR3 DNA sequence: TGTGCTAGTGGTTTTTACAGGGGCTCATGGGACAATGAGCAGTTCTTC.

This clonotype has at least ten counts. The V gene is TRBV12-3 or TRBV12-4, the J gene TRBJ1-1, with D possibly matching TRBD1 (5 bases). V lost 7 bases and J lost 5, with 17 bases in between. This CDR3 contains 14 residues. This chain's CDR3 is CASNRIPGGTEAFF. In nucleotides, the CDR3 is TGTGCCAGCAACCGAATTCCGGGGGGGACTGAAGCTTTCTTT.

There are many counts of this clonotype. This chain connects TRBV19 to TRBJ2-2; D uncertain. The germline CDR1 and CDR2 sequences are LNHDA and SQIVND (reference sequence). The V gene lost 7 bases and the J gene lost 1 base, with 10 bases spanning the gap. CDR3 length: 14 residues. The DNA for the CDR3 is TGTGCCAGTAATTCACTGGGGAACACCGGGGAGCTGTTTTTT. It yields the protein CASNSLGNTGELFF.

By share of the sample, this clonotype is medium-sized. This chain joins TRBV20-1 and TRBJ1-1; the D is unclear. The V gene's germline CDR1 is DFQATT and CDR2 SNEGSKA (reference sequence). This CDR3 spans 14 amino acids. V dropped 5 bases and J dropped 0 bases, with 13 bases sitting between them. This CDR3 reads CSARRRAVNTEAFF. CDR3 nucleotide sequence: TGCAGTGCTCGACGCCGGGCCGTGAACACTGAAGCTTTCTTT.

This clonotype was seen many times. The chain has TRBV11-3 and TRBJ2-2, with TRBD2 matching over 10 bases. J was trimmed by 5 bases and V by 2 bases; bases with no gene match: 2. This CDR3 has 15 residues. Germline lookup yields CDR1 SGHNT and CDR2 YENEEA. The DNA of the CDR3 is TGTGCCAGCAGCTTAACTAGCGGGGCAACCGGGGAGCTGTTTTTT. Translated, it gives CASSLTSGATGELFF. The variable domain in full, with the rest retrieved from reference TRBV11-3 and TRBJ2-2, is EAGVVQSPRYKIIEKKQPVAFWCNPISGHNTLYWYLQNLGQGPELLIRYENEEAVDDSQLPKDRFSAERLKGVDSTLKIQPAELGDSAVYLCASSLTSGATGELFFGEGSRLTVL.

This clonotype was detected ten times or more. V is TRBV12-2 and J is TRBJ2-7; the D call of TRBD1 is as the table states it, not checked on the DNA. TRBV12-2 is a recognized pseudogene. CDR3 size: 18 residues. DNA of the CDR3: TGTGCAAGTCGCTTAGCGCTCGTTATCCCGGGGGGCCTTAGTCCGCAGTACTTC. Protein product: CASRLALVIPGGLSPQYF.

CDR3 bases: TGTGCCAGCAGCTCGCGGACAGGGGCACTGGGGGAGCTGTTTTTT. Encoded protein: CASSSRTGALGELFF. The chain recombines TRBV5-4 with TRBJ2-2; the match to TRBD1 covers 9 bases. The CDR3 has 15 residues. J was trimmed by 8 bases and V by 3 bases; bases with no gene match: 8. Germline values: CDR1 SGHNT, CDR2 YYREEE (reference sequence).

This clonotype was observed at least ten times. This chain links TRBV20-1 with TRBJ2-3; no firm D call. There are 12 residues in the CDR3. Between the trimmed V and J ends, which lost 4 bases and 6 bases, there was a span of 11 bases. CDR1 DFQATT and CDR2 SNEGSKA come from the germline V gene (reference sequence). CDR3 nucleotides: TGCAGTGCTACTAGAGATGCGGATACGCAGTATTTT. Its protein is CSATRDADTQYF.

This clonotype was counted at least ten times. CDR3 region: CSAHQTGDSYEQYF. CDR3 in DNA: TGCAGTGCTCACCAGACGGGGGATAGTTACGAGCAGTACTTC. The rearrangement links TRBV20-1 to TRBJ2-7; tentatively, D is TRBD2 (6 bases). This CDR3 comprises 14 residues. The germline V and J ends were trimmed by 5 bases and 4 bases, with 18 bases remaining between them. Germline V CDR1 and CDR2: DFQATT, SNEGSKA (reference sequence).

This clonotype was detected ten times or more. The rearrangement links TRBV12-3 or TRBV12-4 to TRBJ2-2, with D perhaps matching TRBD1 (6 bases). Trimming shortened V by 5 bases and J by 1 base, and 14 bases separated the two germline ends. The CDR3 is 16 amino acids. Here the CDR3 reads CASSKQGKLNTGELFF. For the CDR3, the DNA is TGTGCCAGCAGTAAACAGGGCAAACTGAACACCGGGGAGCTGTTTTTT.

This clonotype appeared many times. This chain connects TRBV9 to TRBJ2-1, with 10 bases lining up with TRBD1. The CDR3 covers 15 residues. The germline gives CDR1 SGDLS, CDR2 YYNGEE. The V gene end was trimmed by 3 bases and the J gene end by 11 bases; junction bases not matched to a gene: 11. The CDR3 DNA reads TGTGCCAGCAGCGGATCGGGACAGGGGTTAGGGAAGCAGTTCTTC. It encodes CASSGSGQGLGKQFF.

This clonotype was picked up many times. The J gene is TRBJ1-6, the V gene TRBV5-6; D ambiguous. This CDR3 has 17 residues. The germline V gene has CDR1 SGHDT and CDR2 YYEEEE. V was shortened by 0 bases and J by 0 bases, with 10 bases between the two germline ends. In nucleotides, the CDR3 is TGTGCCAGCAGCTTGGAACAGACTGGCTCCTATAATTCACCCCTCCACTTT. Protein sequence: CASSLEQTGSYNSPLHF.

The table lists this clonotype with many counts. CDR3 nucleotide sequence: TGTGCCAGCAGCTTGGAGGCAGGGGACTATGGCTACACCTTC. It yields the protein CASSLEAGDYGYTF. The rearrangement uses TRBV11-2 and TRBJ1-2; tentatively, D is TRBD1 (6 bases). The CDR3 covers 14 residues. Per the germline V gene, CDR1 is SGHAT and CDR2 is FQNNGV. With 3 bases removed from V and 3 bases from J, the gap between germline ends came to 11 bases.

This clonotype was detected ten times or more. This chain links TRBV20-1 with TRBJ2-7, with TRBD2 identical over 9 bases. This CDR3 region has 14 residues. Germline CDR1 and CDR2: DFQATT and SNEGSKA (reference sequence). The J segment lost 7 bases and the V segment lost 1 base, leaving 8 bases of the junction unmatched. CDR3 residues: CSARVVAGVGEQYF. CDR3 nucleotide sequence: TGCAGTGCTAGAGTGGTAGCGGGAGTGGGAGAGCAGTACTTC.

This clonotype has a count of ten or more. The CDR3: CASSRQGKSYNEQFF. The CDR3 DNA sequence: TGTGCCAGCAGTCGCCAGGGGAAGAGTTACAATGAGCAGTTCTTC. The chain combines TRBV6-5 with TRBJ2-1; D is possibly TRBD1 (6 bases). The CDR3 is made up of 15 amino acids. V lost 5 bases to trimming and J lost 4 bases, with 15 bases between them. Germline CDR1 and CDR2: MNHEY and SVGAGI.

This clonotype occurred many times. The CDR3 spells CASSQDLATNDYGYTF. The CDR3 DNA reads as TGCGCCAGCAGCCAAGATCTCGCAACCAATGACTATGGCTACACCTTC. The chain joins TRBV4-3 to TRBJ1-2; D not resolved. The germline gives CDR1 LGHNA, CDR2 YSLEER. Trimming took 0 bases from V and 3 from J, leaving 14 bases between them. This CDR3 has 16 amino acids.

This clonotype was counted ten times or more. This chain's CDR3 is CASSPSGLAGVHHTDTQYF. The DNA for the CDR3 is TGTGCCAGCAGCCCATCGGGACTAGCGGGAGTCCACCACACAGATACGCAGTATTTT. The chain has TRBV7-9 and TRBJ2-3, with TRBD2 matching over 14 bases. CDR3 size: 19 residues. CDR1 and CDR2 (germline): SEHNR, FQNEAQ (reference sequence). The J segment lost 2 bases and the V segment lost 5 bases, leaving 12 bases of the junction unmatched.